This T cell receptor beta chain was identified during a study of cytomegalovirus exposure and HLA in healthy donors. PCR amplification relied on 60 Vbeta primers (plus 13 Jbeta primers). TCRdb's table, derived via immunoSEQ multiplex PCR, lists solely in-frame clones and lacks some. Among tens of thousands of clones listed, roughly 78% were seen once. The CDR3 has 14 residues. Looked up from germline, CDR1 is SGHTA and CDR2 is FQGNSA. V was clipped by 1 base and J by 4 bases, with 10 bases between them. What was sequenced was PBMCs. The receptor's source is a man aged 18 to 35 in good health and CMV-seronegative. V gene TRBV7-2 combines with J gene TRBJ1-2, with a weak D call TRBD1 (5 bases). The DNA for the CDR3 is TGTGCCAGCAGCTTAGAAGGACACACCTATGGCTACACCTTC. Its translation: CASSLEGHTYGYTF.